The 23 T cell receptor beta chains given below trace back to one sample, sequenced in a study of response to subunit inactivated influenza vaccine. TCRdb recomputed calls from the RT-PCR reads with MiXCR, one row per CDR3 protein. The sample consists of roughly 670,000 distinct CDR3 sequences, roughly 15% of them appearing once. This sample comprised PBMCs from blood, obtained about 14 days before vaccination. The source is a man between 45 and 60 years old who received an inactivated influenza vaccine.

This clonotype was seen many times. The rearrangement links TRBV11-2 to TRBJ2-4, with D possibly matching TRBD2 (5 bases). The germline gives CDR1 SGHAT, CDR2 FQNNGV. Between the trimmed V and J ends, which lost 2 bases and 9 bases, there was a span of 14 bases. This CDR3 is built from 14 residues. The CDR3 loop reads CASSLREGIGIQYF. DNA for the CDR3: TGTGCCAGCAGCTTACGGGAAGGGATCGGCATTCAGTACTTC.

This clonotype occurred a few times. The chain employs TRBV21-1 and TRBJ2-2. TRBV21-1 is deemed a pseudogene. The CDR3 sequence is 15 residues long. CDR3 loop: CASSKGERNTGELFF. The CDR3 DNA sequence: TGTGCCAGCAGCAAAGGGGAGCGAAACACCGGGGAGCTGTTTTTT.

This clonotype was counted a few times. The V and J genes are TRBV24-1 and TRBJ2-1; tentative D call: TRBD1 (5 bases). Trimming took 4 bases from V and 6 from J, leaving 6 bases between them. Germline CDR1 KGHDR, CDR2 SFDVKD. The CDR3 runs to 12 residues. CDR3 DNA sequence: TGTGCCACCAGTGACGACAGCAATGAGCAGTTCTTC. Translation: CATSDDSNEQFF.

This rearrangement joins TRBV25-1 to TRBJ2-7; no clear D. The CDR3 runs 12 residues. Germline V gene data show CDR1 as MGHDK and CDR2 as SYGVNS. Trimming stripped 3 bases from V and 6 bases from J, with 9 bases between. Here the CDR3 reads CASSDYGREQYF. DNA for the CDR3: TGTGCCAGCAGTGATTACGGTCGCGAGCAGTACTTC.

This clonotype was observed a handful of times. The chain recombines TRBV7-2 with TRBJ2-2; 10 bases are shared with TRBD1. CDR1 is SGHTA and CDR2 is FQGNSA in the germline V gene. The CDR3 has 15 amino acids. V gave up 8 bases and J gave up 5 bases; unmatched junction bases: 8. CDR3 residues: CASFPWDRGTGELFF. The CDR3 DNA is TGTGCCAGCTTTCCTTGGGACAGGGGTACCGGGGAGCTGTTTTTT.

The sample holds a few counts of this clonotype. The chain employs TRBV6-2 or TRBV6-3 and TRBJ2-7, with 9 bases that match TRBD2. This CDR3 is built from 17 residues. The V gene end was trimmed by 6 bases and the J gene end by 2 bases; junction bases not matched to a gene: 14. Germline V gene sequence: CDR1 MNHEY, CDR2 SVGEGT. The CDR3 nucleotides are TGTGCCAGCAGACGAAGAAAGACTAGCGGACAGACCTACGAGCAGTACTTC. Translation: CASRRRKTSGQTYEQYF.

This clonotype was counted only a few times. The chain combines TRBV20-1 with TRBJ2-7; 9 bases are shared with TRBD1. This CDR3 region has 14 residues. Trimming at V came to 6 bases and at J to 3 bases, leaving 9 bases not matched to a gene. Germline V lookup: CDR1 DFQATT, CDR2 SNEGSKA (reference sequence). The CDR3 bases are TGCAGTGCCCTGGGACAGGGTTCATTCTACGAGCAGTACTTC. Translation gives CSALGQGSFYEQYF.

This chain links TRBV28 with TRBJ2-2; D perhaps matches TRBD1 (6 bases). Per germline, CDR1 MDHEN and CDR2 SYDVKM. V was cut by 1 base and J by 2 bases, with 11 bases left in between. This CDR3 spans 16 amino acids. Here the CDR3 reads CASSLSWGPNTGELFF. The CDR3 DNA sequence: TGTGCCAGCAGTTTATCGTGGGGGCCCAACACCGGGGAGCTGTTTTTT. The full variable domain, with the rest looked up from reference TRBV28 and TRBJ2-2, is DVKVTQSSRYLVKRTGEKVFLECVQDMDHENMFWYRQDPGLGLRLIYFSYDVKMKEKGDIPEGYSVSREKKERFSLILESASTNQTSMYLCASSLSWGPNTGELFFGEGSRLTVL.

The chain uses TRBV5-8 and TRBJ2-7, with D possibly TRBD1 on 6 matching bases. Deletions cut 4 bases from V and 3 bases from J, with 17 bases between. CDR1 and CDR2 from the germline V gene are SGHTS and YDEGEE. The CDR3 consists of 15 residues. CDR3 in amino acids: CASSSGQRFVYEQYF. Written as DNA, the CDR3 is TGTGCCAGCAGCAGTGGACAGCGCTTCGTCTACGAGCAGTACTTC.

Remarks on this clonotype: A much more abundant neighbour one base away suggests this may be a read error. The final CDR3 position lacks the conserved phenylalanine or tryptophan, pointing to a likely read error. The CDR3 coding sequence is TGTGCCAGCAGCTCAGGACAAATCCTCTACGAGCAGTACATC. Translation gives CASSSGQILYEQYI. The rearrangement joins TRBV7-9 to TRBJ2-7, with D perhaps TRBD1 (5 bases). Trimming took 4 bases from V and 3 from J, leaving 13 bases between them. The CDR3 is 14 amino acids. The germline V gene encodes CDR1 SEHNR and CDR2 FQNEAQ (reference sequence).

This clonotype was recorded a few times. The rearrangement uses TRBV12-3 or TRBV12-4 and TRBJ1-5; D is possibly TRBD1 (5 bases). CDR3 size: 15 residues. Trimming cost V 1 base and J 3 bases, with 10 bases left between them. CDR3 sequence: CASSLGRDYNQPQHF. The CDR3 DNA reads as TGTGCCAGCAGTTTAGGTAGGGACTACAATCAGCCCCAGCATTTT.

This clonotype was picked up a small number of times. This rearrangement joins TRBV9 to TRBJ2-2, with 10 bases that match TRBD1. Germline lookup yields CDR1 SGDLS and CDR2 YYNGEE. Trimming took 0 bases from V and 0 from J; bases not matched to a gene: 2. The length of the CDR3 is 17 residues. The CDR3, as DNA: TGTGCCAGCAGCGTAGCGGGACAGGGGTCGAACACCGGGGAGCTGTTTTTT. Residues: CASSVAGQGSNTGELFF.

This clonotype turned up a few times. This chain uses TRBV20-1 with TRBJ2-2; D tentatively fits TRBD1 or TRBD2 (5 bases each). The CDR3 runs 14 residues. The germline V and J ends were trimmed by 1 base and 6 bases, with 12 bases remaining between them. Germline V CDR1 and CDR2: DFQATT, SNEGSKA (reference sequence). This CDR3 is CSARGRRGAGELFF. The CDR3, as DNA: TGCAGTGCTAGAGGGAGAAGAGGGGCCGGGGAGCTGTTTTTT.

This clonotype was seen a few times. The chain carries TRBV4-3 and TRBJ1-1; unclear D gene. The CDR3 is 16 amino acids. V dropped 0 bases and J dropped 0 bases, with 11 bases sitting between them. Looked up from germline, CDR1 is LGHNA and CDR2 is YSLEER. The CDR3 spells CASSQEVARLNTEAFF. The CDR3 DNA reads as TGCGCCAGCAGCCAAGAGGTGGCCAGATTGAACACTGAAGCTTTCTTT.

The gene calls are TRBV5-6 and TRBJ2-5, with D perhaps TRBD2 (6 bases). Trimming stripped 4 bases from V and 2 bases from J, with 12 bases between. The germline V gene has CDR1 SGHDT and CDR2 YYEEEE. The CDR3 covers 14 residues. CDR3 residues: CASSLPGVQETQYF. CDR3 nucleotides: TGTGCCAGCAGCCTCCCGGGGGTACAAGAGACCCAGTACTTC.

This clonotype was observed a handful of times. The genes are TRBV6-1 and TRBJ2-7; 7 nucleotides align to TRBD2. Germline loops: CDR1 MNHNS, CDR2 SASEGT. CDR3 size: 14 residues. V gave up 6 bases and J gave up 3 bases; unmatched junction bases: 8. Written as DNA, the CDR3 is TGTGCCAGCAGAAGGACTAGTCGAAGCTACGAGCAGTACTTC. Its translation: CASRRTSRSYEQYF.

The rearrangement uses TRBV6-1 and TRBJ2-3; tentative D call: TRBD2 (5 bases). Germline CDR1 and CDR2: MNHNS and SASEGT. This CDR3 comprises 14 residues. V shed 8 bases and J shed 4 bases, with 16 bases lying between them. DNA for the CDR3: TGTGCCAGCGGGTTCGAGAGAGCGGCAGATACGCAGTATTTT. Protein: CASGFERAADTQYF.

V is TRBV4-3 and J is TRBJ2-5; D may be TRBD1 (5 bases). The CDR3 spans 18 residues. CDR1 and CDR2 from the germline V gene are LGHNA and YSLEER. V was pared by 4 bases and J by 4 bases, with 25 bases between. CDR3 in DNA: TGCGCCAGCAGCCCCATTAGAGAGGCAAAAGGGGCCGGAGAGACCCAGTACTTC. This gives the protein CASSPIREAKGAGETQYF.

The CDR3 nucleotides are TGTGCCAGCAGCTTAGGGGCTAGCGGGGGAGGATTCCCCTACAATGAGCAGTTCTTC. Protein sequence: CASSLGASGGGFPYNEQFF. The chain joins TRBV11-2 to TRBJ2-1; TRBD2 agrees at 10 bases. Germline V CDR1 and CDR2: SGHAT, FQNNGV. There are 19 residues in the CDR3. The trim removed 1 base at V and 2 bases at J, leaving 11 bases unmatched.

This clonotype was counted many times. The rearrangement joins TRBV29-1 to TRBJ2-3; D is perhaps TRBD1 (5 bases). Germline V lookup: CDR1 SQVTM, CDR2 ANQGSEA. CDR3 length: 15 residues. The V end lost 1 base, the J end lost 0 bases, and 11 bases lay between the germline ends. The CDR3 DNA reads as TGCAGCGTTGAAGGAGACAGAGACAGCACAGATACGCAGTATTTT. It specifies CSVEGDRDSTDTQYF.

This clonotype showed up just a few times. The J gene is TRBJ2-7, the V gene TRBV28; 7 bases are a match to TRBD1. V was pared by 3 bases and J by 1 base, with 6 bases of the junction left unmatched. Germline CDR1 and CDR2: MDHEN and SYDVKM. The CDR3 runs 15 residues. The CDR3 sequence: CASSLVQGVSYEQYF. CDR3 bases: TGTGCCAGCAGTTTGGTTCAGGGGGTTTCCTACGAGCAGTACTTC.

This clonotype came up a few times. This sequence joins TRBV20-1 and TRBJ2-6; D not certain. The V gene lost 3 bases and the J gene lost 0 bases, with 18 bases spanning the gap. This CDR3 has 18 amino acids. CDR1 is DFQATT, CDR2 SNEGSKA, per germline (reference sequence). The CDR3 here is CSASLVGQDHSGANVLTF. The CDR3 nucleotides read TGCAGTGCTAGTCTCGTCGGGCAGGATCACTCTGGGGCCAACGTCCTGACTTTC.

The J gene is TRBJ2-7, the V gene TRBV20-1; TRBD1 aligns across 9 bases. Trimming at V came to 2 bases and at J to 3 bases, leaving 8 bases not matched to a gene. Germline-derived CDR1 and CDR2 are DFQATT and SNEGSKA (reference sequence). The CDR3 covers 15 residues. DNA for the CDR3: TGCAGTGCTAGACGGGCCGGGACAGGGAGCTACGAGCAGTACTTC. Translated, it gives CSARRAGTGSYEQYF.